One and the same sample provided the 10 T cell receptor beta chains below, sequenced in a study of blood T cell repertoires in COVID-19. Here immunoSEQ multiplex PCR was the method, and the copy in TCRdb shows in-frame clones only, minus some. The sample holds 200,000 to 250,000 clones, roughly four fifths seen once. Sequencing used peripheral blood. The receptor set was obtained from a woman over 75 with COVID-19, enrolled during active disease.

The chain links TRBV28 to TRBJ2-5; D uncertain. Germline V gene sequence: CDR1 MDHEN, CDR2 SYDVKM. This CDR3 has 14 amino acids. V lost 6 bases, J lost 1 base, and 12 bases lay in between. The CDR3 loop is CASSQPTSQETQYF. The CDR3 DNA sequence: TGTGCCAGCAGCCAACCGACATCCCAAGAGACCCAGTACTTC. Supplemented by reference TRBV28 and TRBJ2-5, the full variable domain reads DVKVTQSSRYLVKRTGEKVFLECVQDMDHENMFWYRQDPGLGLRLIYFSYDVKMKEKGDIPEGYSVSREKKERFSLILESASTNQTSMYLCASSQPTSQETQYFGPGTRLLVL.

The genes are TRBV19 and TRBJ1-2, with 8 bases fitting TRBD1. The V and J ends lost 6 bases and 4 bases, in that order; junction bases with no gene match: 7. CDR3 size: 14 residues. Germline CDR1 and CDR2: LNHDA and SQIVND (reference sequence). The CDR3 is CASRDRGVIYGYTF. The CDR3 DNA sequence: TGTGCCAGTAGAGACAGGGGAGTTATCTATGGCTACACCTTC.

The chain uses TRBV7-9 and TRBJ2-6, with a weak D call TRBD2 (6 bases). From germline, CDR1 is SEHNR and CDR2 FQNEAQ (reference sequence). There are 17 residues in the CDR3. Trimming took off 1 base at V and 4 bases at J, with 14 bases between the two ends. The CDR3 reads CASSLVYGGAGANVLTF. In DNA form, the CDR3 reads TGTGCCAGCAGCTTAGTTTACGGAGGGGCCGGGGCCAACGTCCTGACTTTC.

As for this clone: The junction departs from germline at one end; a sequencing error may be responsible. CDR3 amino acids: CASSLALSAGGPYMHTQYF. For the CDR3, the DNA is TGTGCTAGCAGCTTAGCGCTGTCAGCGGGAGGGCCATATATGCATACGCAGTATTTT. The chain is built from TRBV7-7 and TRBJ2-3; TRBD2 matches at 10 bases. Looked up from germline, CDR1 is SSHAT and CDR2 is FNYEAQ (reference sequence). This CDR3 is built from 19 residues.

This chain links TRBV6-1 with TRBJ1-1; weak D call: TRBD1 (5 bases). The CDR3 extends over 14 amino acids. V shed 8 bases and J shed 0 bases, with 13 bases lying between them. Per the germline V gene, CDR1 is MNHNS and CDR2 is SASEGT. The CDR3 sequence: CASGNRIMNTEAFF. In nucleotides, the CDR3 is TGTGCCAGCGGTAACAGGATCATGAACACTGAAGCTTTCTTT.

The genes are TRBV5-1 and TRBJ2-5; 7 bases are a match to TRBD1. CDR1 and CDR2 from the germline V gene are SGHRS and YFSETQ. The CDR3 covers 14 residues. The ends lost 2 bases at V and 1 base at J; junction bases unmatched: 2. DNA for the CDR3: TGCGCCAGCAGCTTAGGGGACAGCCAAGAGACCCAGTACTTC. Translated, it gives CASSLGDSQETQYF.

The chain has TRBV19 and TRBJ1-1; TRBD1 matches at 7 bases. This CDR3 region has 15 residues. V was pared by 7 bases and J by 2 bases, with 10 bases of the junction left unmatched. CDR1 and CDR2 from the germline V gene are LNHDA and SQIVND (reference sequence). CDR3: CASNKGAQGNTEAFF. The CDR3 nucleotides are TGTGCCAGTAATAAGGGGGCCCAGGGAAACACTGAAGCTTTCTTT.

In this sample, this clone turned up many times. The rearrangement links TRBV18 to TRBJ2-7; 7 nucleotides agree with TRBD2. The CDR3 consists of 14 residues. Trimming cost V 2 bases and J 5 bases; bases outside gene matches: 6. Germline V gene sequence: CDR1 KGHSH, CDR2 LQKENI. The CDR3 nucleotides are TGTGCCAGCTCACCAGGGAGGGCGGGAAACGAGCAGTACTTC. As protein: CASSPGRAGNEQYF.

V is TRBV19 and J is TRBJ1-4, with TRBD1 as a possible D gene (6 bases). This CDR3 contains 13 residues. Germline CDR1 is LNHDA and CDR2 is SQIVND (reference sequence). Trimming stripped 6 bases from V and 2 bases from J, with 7 bases between. CDR3 in amino acids: CASSRGTNEKLFF. CDR3 DNA sequence: TGTGCCAGTAGCAGGGGTACTAATGAAAAACTGTTTTTT.

The chain carries TRBV4-1 and TRBJ2-7; 8 nucleotides line up with TRBD2. Germline V gene lookup returns CDR1 MGHRA and CDR2 YSYEKL. This CDR3 spans 16 amino acids. Unmatched junction bases numbered 8, after V lost 1 base and J lost 3 bases. The CDR3 loop reads CASSQAASGPFYEQYF. Here the CDR3 DNA reads TGCGCCAGCAGCCAAGCGGCTAGCGGGCCCTTCTACGAGCAGTACTTC.